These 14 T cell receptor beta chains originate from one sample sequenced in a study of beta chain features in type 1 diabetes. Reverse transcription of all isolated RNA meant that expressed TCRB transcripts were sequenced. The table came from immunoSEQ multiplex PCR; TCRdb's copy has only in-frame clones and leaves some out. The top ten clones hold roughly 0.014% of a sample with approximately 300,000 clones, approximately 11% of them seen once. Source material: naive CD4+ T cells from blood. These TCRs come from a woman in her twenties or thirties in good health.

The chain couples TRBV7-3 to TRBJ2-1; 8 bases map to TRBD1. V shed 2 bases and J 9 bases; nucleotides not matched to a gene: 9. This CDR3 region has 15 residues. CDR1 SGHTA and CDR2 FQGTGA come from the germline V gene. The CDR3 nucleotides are TGTGCCAGCAGCTTAGTCCAGGGGGCGCGGAGTGAGCAGTTCTTC. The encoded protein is CASSLVQGARSEQFF. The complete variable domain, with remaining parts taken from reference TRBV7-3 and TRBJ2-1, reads GAGVSQTPSNKVTEKGKYVELRCDPISGHTALYWYRQSLGQGPEFLIYFQGTGAADDSGLPNDRFFAVRPEGSVSTLKIQRTERGDSAVYLCASSLVQGARSEQFFGPGTRLTVL.

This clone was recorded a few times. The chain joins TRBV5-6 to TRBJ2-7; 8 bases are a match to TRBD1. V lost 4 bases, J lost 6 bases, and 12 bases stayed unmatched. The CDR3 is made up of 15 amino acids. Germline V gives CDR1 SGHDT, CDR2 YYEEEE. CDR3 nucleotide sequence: TGTGCCAGCAGCCCGGCTCCGACAGGGGCGGCCGAGCAGTACTTC. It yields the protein CASSPAPTGAAEQYF.

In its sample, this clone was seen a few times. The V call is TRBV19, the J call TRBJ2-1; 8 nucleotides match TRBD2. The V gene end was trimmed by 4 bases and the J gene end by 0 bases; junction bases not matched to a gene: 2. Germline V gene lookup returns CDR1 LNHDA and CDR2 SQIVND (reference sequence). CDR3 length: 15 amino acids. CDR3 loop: CASSSGRLSYNEQFF. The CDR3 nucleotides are TGTGCCAGTAGTAGCGGGAGGCTCTCCTACAATGAGCAGTTCTTC.

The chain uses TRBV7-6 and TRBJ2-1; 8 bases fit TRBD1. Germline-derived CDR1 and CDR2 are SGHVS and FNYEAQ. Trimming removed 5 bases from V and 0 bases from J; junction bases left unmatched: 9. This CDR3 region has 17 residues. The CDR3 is CASSVTGGRGSYNEQFF. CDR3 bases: TGTGCCAGCAGCGTAACAGGGGGAAGGGGCTCCTACAATGAGCAGTTCTTC.

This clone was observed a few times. The CDR3 sequence is CASSLSWATSGRETQYF. The CDR3 DNA follows: TGTGCCAGCAGTTTATCGTGGGCGACTAGCGGGAGGGAGACCCAGTACTTC. The V call is TRBV27, the J call TRBJ2-5; 13 nucleotides match TRBD2. Germline V CDR1 and CDR2: MNHEY, SMNVEV (reference sequence). V shed 0 bases and J 5 bases; nucleotides not matched to a gene: 6. The CDR3 spans 17 residues.

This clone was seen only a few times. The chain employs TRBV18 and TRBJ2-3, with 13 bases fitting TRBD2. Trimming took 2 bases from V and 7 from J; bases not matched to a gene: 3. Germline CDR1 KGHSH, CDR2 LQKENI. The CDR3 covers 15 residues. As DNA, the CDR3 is TGTGCCAGCTCACCAGGGACTAGCGGGGCAAATACGCAGTATTTT. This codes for CASSPGTSGANTQYF.

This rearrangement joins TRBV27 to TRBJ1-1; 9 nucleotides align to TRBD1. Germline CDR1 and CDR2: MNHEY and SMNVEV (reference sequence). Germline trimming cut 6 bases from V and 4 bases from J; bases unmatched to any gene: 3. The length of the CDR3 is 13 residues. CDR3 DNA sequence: TGTGCCAGCAGGCGACAGGGGGGCACTGAAGCTTTCTTT. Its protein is CASRRQGGTEAFF.

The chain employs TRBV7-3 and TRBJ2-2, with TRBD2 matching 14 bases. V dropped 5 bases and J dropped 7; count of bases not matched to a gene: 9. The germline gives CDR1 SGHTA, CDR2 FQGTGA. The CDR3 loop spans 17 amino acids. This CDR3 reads CASSPTGLAGVIGELFF. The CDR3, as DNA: TGTGCCAGCAGCCCCACGGGACTAGCGGGAGTGATCGGGGAGCTGTTTTTT.

The CDR3 DNA follows: TGTGCCTGGGACAGGGGTCGGACGTGGGAGCAGTTCTTC. It specifies CAWDRGRTWEQFF. This chain links TRBV30 with TRBJ2-1, with 8 bases fitting TRBD1. Losses at the gene ends were 5 bases for V and 10 bases for J; bases not matched to a gene: 10. The CDR3 has 13 residues. Germline V gene lookup returns CDR1 GTSNPN and CDR2 SVGIG (reference sequence).

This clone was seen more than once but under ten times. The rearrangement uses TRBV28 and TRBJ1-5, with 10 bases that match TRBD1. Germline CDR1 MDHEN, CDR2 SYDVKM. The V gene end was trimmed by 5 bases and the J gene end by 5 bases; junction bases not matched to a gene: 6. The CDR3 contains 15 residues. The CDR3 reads CASSAETGGHQPQHF. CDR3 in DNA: TGTGCCAGCAGTGCGGAGACAGGGGGCCATCAGCCCCAGCATTTT.

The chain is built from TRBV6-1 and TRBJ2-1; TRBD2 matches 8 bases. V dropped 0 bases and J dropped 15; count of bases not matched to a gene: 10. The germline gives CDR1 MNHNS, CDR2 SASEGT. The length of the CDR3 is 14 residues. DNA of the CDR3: TGTGCCAGCAGTGAAGCGGTGGTAGCGGGATATCTGTTCTTC. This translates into CASSEAVVAGYLFF.

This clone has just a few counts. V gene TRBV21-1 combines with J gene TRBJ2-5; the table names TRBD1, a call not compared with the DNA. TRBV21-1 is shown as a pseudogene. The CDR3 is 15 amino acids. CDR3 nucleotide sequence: TGTGCCAGCAGCCTGTGGAGACAGAGCCAAGAGACCCAGTACTTC. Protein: CASSLWRQSQETQYF.

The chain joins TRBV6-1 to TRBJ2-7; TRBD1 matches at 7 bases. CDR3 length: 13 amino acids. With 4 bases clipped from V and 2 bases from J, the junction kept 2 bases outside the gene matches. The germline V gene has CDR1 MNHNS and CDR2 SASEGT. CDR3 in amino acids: CASSAGTAYEQYF. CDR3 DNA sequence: TGTGCCAGCAGTGCCGGGACAGCCTACGAGCAGTACTTC.

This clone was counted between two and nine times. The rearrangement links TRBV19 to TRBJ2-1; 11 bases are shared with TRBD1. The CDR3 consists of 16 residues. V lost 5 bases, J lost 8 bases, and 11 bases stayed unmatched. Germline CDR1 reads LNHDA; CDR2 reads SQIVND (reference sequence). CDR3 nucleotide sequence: TGTGCCAGTAGTGGCTGGACAGGGGGCGCTAAAGATGAGCAGTTCTTC. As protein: CASSGWTGGAKDEQFF.